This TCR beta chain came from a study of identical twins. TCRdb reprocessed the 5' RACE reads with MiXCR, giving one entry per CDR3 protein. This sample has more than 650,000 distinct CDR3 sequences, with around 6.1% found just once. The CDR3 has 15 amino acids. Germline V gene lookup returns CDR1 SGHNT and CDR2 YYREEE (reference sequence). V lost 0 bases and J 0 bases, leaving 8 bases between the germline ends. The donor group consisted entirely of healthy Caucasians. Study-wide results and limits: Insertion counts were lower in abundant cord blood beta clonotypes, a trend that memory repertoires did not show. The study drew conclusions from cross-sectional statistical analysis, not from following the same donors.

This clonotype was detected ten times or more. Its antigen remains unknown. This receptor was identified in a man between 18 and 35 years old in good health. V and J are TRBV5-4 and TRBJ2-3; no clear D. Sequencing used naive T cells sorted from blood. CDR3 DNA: TGTGCCAGCAGCTTGGACGGGCTTAGCACAGATACGCAGTATTTT. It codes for CASSLDGLSTDTQYF.